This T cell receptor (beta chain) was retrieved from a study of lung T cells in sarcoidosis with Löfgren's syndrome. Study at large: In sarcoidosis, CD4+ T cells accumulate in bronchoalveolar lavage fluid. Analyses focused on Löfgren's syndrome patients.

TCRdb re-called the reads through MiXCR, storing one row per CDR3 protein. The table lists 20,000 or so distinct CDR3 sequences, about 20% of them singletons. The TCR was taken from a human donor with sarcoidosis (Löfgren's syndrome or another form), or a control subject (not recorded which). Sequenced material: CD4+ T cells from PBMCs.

The CDR3 DNA reads as TGTGCCAGCACTCCAGGGGGAGGGTACACCGGGGAGCTGTTTTTT. Protein sequence: CASTPGGGYTGELFF. The chain recombines TRBV12-3 or TRBV12-4 with TRBJ2-2; D is perhaps TRBD1 or TRBD2 (7 bases each). CDR3 length: 15 amino acids. V was trimmed by 7 bases and J by 3 bases, leaving 15 bases between them.